Below are 20 T cell receptor beta chains sequenced from a single sample in a study of blood T cell repertoires in COVID-19. Here immunoSEQ multiplex PCR was the method, and the copy in TCRdb shows in-frame clones only, minus some. This sample has 200,000 to 250,000 clones, with 88% found just once. Sequencing was carried out using peripheral blood. The receptors come from a man between 18 and 29 years old with active or convalescent COVID-19.

The CDR3 here is CASSLRGGSPAETQYF. Here the CDR3 DNA reads TGTGCCAGCAGCTTGAGGGGCGGGAGTCCCGCGGAGACCCAGTACTTC. The rearrangement joins TRBV7-8 to TRBJ2-5; 7 bases fit TRBD2. The CDR3 runs 16 residues. V lost 3 bases and J lost 5; bases outside the gene matches: 12. CDR1 SGHVS and CDR2 FQNEAQ come from the germline V gene. Full variable domain (missing parts from reference TRBV7-8 and TRBJ2-5): GAGVSQSPRYKVAKRGQDVALRCDPISGHVSLFWYQQALGQGPEFLTYFQNEAQLDKSGLPSDRFFAERPEGSVSTLKIQRTQQEDSAVYLCASSLRGGSPAETQYFGPGTRLLVL.

This clone is a singleton in its sample. The V and J genes are TRBV6-2 or TRBV6-3 and TRBJ2-3, with a tentative D call TRBD2 (6 bases). Germline CDR1 MNHEY, CDR2 SVGEGT. The CDR3 is 15 residues long. Deletions cut 4 bases from V and 0 bases from J, with 11 bases between. The CDR3 sequence: CASSLISGSTDTQYF. The CDR3 DNA reads TGTGCCAGCAGTTTGATTAGCGGTAGCACAGATACGCAGTATTTT.

This chain connects TRBV7-9 to TRBJ1-3; TRBD1 agrees at 8 bases. CDR3 length: 17 residues. After removal of 5 bases from V and 0 bases from J, the junction contained 9 bases not matched to a gene. Germline CDR1 SEHNR, CDR2 FQNEAQ (reference sequence). CDR3 DNA: TGTGCCAGCAGCAGAGGACAGGGCGAAAGCTCTGGAAACACCATATATTTT. Its translation: CASSRGQGESSGNTIYF.

In this sample, this clone turned up many times. V usage is TRBV2 and J usage is TRBJ1-2; D is unresolved. CDR3 length: 15 amino acids. Trimming stripped 6 bases from V and 6 bases from J, with 20 bases between. The germline V gene has CDR1 SNHLY and CDR2 FYNNEI. The CDR3 loop is CASRSSRGSPDGYTF. As DNA, the CDR3 is TGTGCCAGCAGATCATCCCGAGGGAGTCCCGATGGCTACACCTTC.

A single count supports this clone. The rearrangement uses TRBV4-1 and TRBJ2-2; 10 nucleotides match TRBD2. The CDR3 consists of 16 residues. The germline V gene has CDR1 MGHRA and CDR2 YSYEKL. V was pared by 4 bases and J by 6 bases, with 8 bases of the junction left unmatched. This CDR3 is CASSLTPGTSAGELFF. CDR3 coding DNA: TGCGCCAGCAGCCTCACCCCTGGGACTAGCGCCGGGGAGCTGTTTTTT.

CDR3 sequence: CASTAGSSSGNTIYF. In DNA form, the CDR3 reads TGTGCCAGCACAGCAGGGTCCTCATCTGGAAACACCATATATTTT. This sequence joins TRBV2 and TRBJ1-3; TRBD1 might be the D (5 bases). Germline V gene data show CDR1 as SNHLY and CDR2 as FYNNEI. The V end was cut by 7 bases, the J end by 1 base, with 14 bases between. The CDR3 runs to 15 residues.

V usage is TRBV2 and J usage is TRBJ2-7, with 9 bases that match TRBD1. The V gene's germline CDR1 is SNHLY and CDR2 FYNNEI. V lost 6 bases, J lost 2 bases, and 14 bases stayed unmatched. This CDR3 is 17 amino acids long. The CDR3 bases are TGTGCCAGCAGCGCCCCGGGACAGGGTAGGAGTACCTACGAGCAGTACTTC. Its protein is CASSAPGQGRSTYEQYF.

The rearrangement joins TRBV30 to TRBJ2-7, with TRBD1 matching over 8 bases. The CDR3 covers 12 residues. The ends lost 7 bases at V and 7 bases at J; junction bases unmatched: 9. The V gene's germline CDR1 is GTSNPN and CDR2 SVGIG (reference sequence). The CDR3 spells CASRTGTTEQYF. Written as DNA, the CDR3 is TGTGCCTCCCGGACAGGGACGACGGAGCAGTACTTC.

This chain links TRBV5-5 with TRBJ1-4, with D maybe TRBD1 (6 bases). Germline V gene sequence: CDR1 SGHKS, CDR2 YYEKEE (reference sequence). V gave up 2 bases and J gave up 5 bases, with 16 bases separating them. The CDR3 sequence is 16 residues long. CDR3 protein: CASSLTGPGNNEKLFF. The CDR3 DNA follows: TGTGCCAGCAGCTTAACAGGGCCTGGAAACAATGAAAAACTGTTTTTT.

The chain employs TRBV7-2 and TRBJ2-2; 7 bases are shared with TRBD2. The V and J ends lost 5 bases and 0 bases, in that order; junction bases with no gene match: 9. The CDR3 consists of 17 residues. Germline CDR1 reads SGHTA; CDR2 reads FQGNSA. In DNA form, the CDR3 reads TGTGCCAGCAGCCACAGGAGGCTAGCGGCGAACACCGGGGAGCTGTTTTTT. Translating gives CASSHRRLAANTGELFF.

The chain combines TRBV6-4 with TRBJ1-2; D ambiguous. This CDR3 is 15 amino acids long. Germline V lookup: CDR1 MRHNA, CDR2 SNTAGT. The ends were cut back, 7 bases at V and 0 bases at J, with 15 bases in the middle. The CDR3: CASKITHSANYGYTF. CDR3 DNA: TGTGCCAGCAAGATCACTCACTCGGCTAACTATGGCTACACCTTC.

This clone occurred once. V gene TRBV29-1 combines with J gene TRBJ2-1; no definite D call. Germline V gene data show CDR1 as SQVTM and CDR2 as ANQGSEA. The CDR3 has 13 amino acids. The V end lost 4 bases, the J end lost 0 bases, and 7 bases lay between the germline ends. The CDR3 loop is CSVGRSSYNEQFF. Here the CDR3 DNA reads TGCAGCGTTGGGCGGAGCTCCTACAATGAGCAGTTCTTC.

This chain uses TRBV6-5 with TRBJ1-2, with D possibly matching TRBD1 (5 bases). V lost 8 bases, J lost 8 bases, and 15 bases lay in between. This CDR3 has 12 residues. Germline-derived CDR1 and CDR2 are MNHEY and SVGAGI. CDR3 sequence (DNA): TGTGCCAGCGGGACCACCGCGGGAGGCTACACCTTC. As protein: CASGTTAGGYTF.

The V call is TRBV9, the J call TRBJ2-3, with 10 bases matching TRBD1. J was trimmed by 4 bases and V by 4 bases; bases with no gene match: 6. Germline lookup yields CDR1 SGDLS and CDR2 YYNGEE. The CDR3 loop spans 15 amino acids. CDR3 sequence reads: CASSRGDRGADTQYF. The CDR3 DNA follows: TGTGCCAGCAGCCGAGGGGACAGGGGTGCAGATACGCAGTATTTT.

The chain carries TRBV5-4 and TRBJ1-2; D possibly corresponds to TRBD1 (5 bases). Germline V gives CDR1 SGHNT, CDR2 YYREEE (reference sequence). Trimming took off 7 bases at V and 4 bases at J, with 26 bases between the two ends. There are 17 residues in the CDR3. The CDR3 loop is CASRPFFAGGEGYGYTF. CDR3 in DNA: TGTGCCAGCCGCCCATTTTTTGCCGGGGGAGAAGGCTATGGCTACACCTTC.

The J gene is TRBJ1-2, the V gene TRBV18; D call uncertain. The CDR3 sequence is 14 residues long. Trimming took 3 bases from V and 0 from J, leaving 8 bases between them. CDR1 and CDR2 from the germline V gene are KGHSH and LQKENI. The CDR3 nucleotides are TGTGCCAGCTCACCGGGCAGCACTAACTATGGCTACACCTTC. This sequence encodes CASSPGSTNYGYTF.

The rearrangement links TRBV4-1 to TRBJ2-1, with 9 bases matching TRBD2. This CDR3 spans 14 amino acids. Germline CDR1 and CDR2: MGHRA and YSYEKL. V shed 0 bases, J shed 10 bases, and the junction held 4 bases outside the gene matches. CDR3 coding DNA: TGCGCCAGCAGCCAAGATCAGCGGGAGGACGAGCAGTTCTTC. It yields the protein CASSQDQREDEQFF.

This chain links TRBV29-1 with TRBJ1-1; TRBD1 matches at 7 bases. This CDR3 is built from 11 residues. J was trimmed by 5 bases and V by 5 bases; bases with no gene match: 2. The germline V gene has CDR1 SQVTM and CDR2 ANQGSEA. CDR3 DNA sequence: TGCAGCGTTACAGGGGAGACTGAAGCTTTCTTT. Amino acid sequence: CSVTGETEAFF.

Only a few counts were recorded for this clone. The CDR3, as DNA: TGTGCCTTACAACAGGGGGCCCAAGGGTTCTCTGGAAACACCATATATTTT. It is translated as CALQQGAQGFSGNTIYF. V and J are TRBV30 and TRBJ1-3, with TRBD1 matching 9 bases. V lost 7 bases to trimming and J lost 0 bases; unmatched junction nucleotides: 13. The germline V gene has CDR1 GTSNPN and CDR2 SVGIG (reference sequence). The CDR3 totals 17 residues.

The chain uses TRBV21-1 and TRBJ1-1. TRBV21-1 is a recognized pseudogene. This CDR3 region has 15 residues. The DNA of the CDR3 is TGTGCCAGCAGCAAAGGTCCCAGCGCGAACACTGAAGCTTTCTTT. This sequence encodes CASSKGPSANTEAFF.